Below are 23 T cell receptor beta chains sequenced from a single sample in a study of Tregs in tolerant kidney transplant recipients. The protocol was immunoSEQ multiplex PCR, while the TCRdb copy is restricted to in-frame clones and leaves out a portion. The listing contains 50,000 to 65,000 clones. Sequences were derived from CD4+ T cells from blood, sampled before the transplant. The receptor set was obtained from a human donor who received a combined kidney and bone marrow transplant.

As for this clone: The missing CDR3 end, 3 residues past where the read stops, is filled in from the germline J gene. The chain is built from TRBV2 and TRBJ2-1, with D possibly matching TRBD1 (6 bases). V was pared by 2 bases and J by 4 bases, with 12 bases between. The germline V gene encodes CDR1 SNHLY and CDR2 FYNNEI. The CDR3 has 15 amino acids. The covered CDR3 bases are TGTGCCAGCAGTGAAACAGGGAGAACTTACAATGAG. This gives the protein CASSETGRTYNE. The whole CDR3 is CASSETGRTYNEQFF.

As regards this clone: Read coverage stops 3 residues before the CDR3 terminus; the germline J gene supplies the remainder. The chain joins TRBV6-2 or TRBV6-3 to TRBJ2-5, with D maybe TRBD2 (6 bases). There are 13 residues in the CDR3. Germline loops: CDR1 MNHEY, CDR2 SVGEGT. V dropped 2 bases and J dropped 7 bases, with 11 bases sitting between them. CDR3 in amino acids: CASSYLEAGTQYF. The sequenced part of the CDR3 DNA is TGTGCCAGCAGTTACCTGGAAGCGGGGACC.

A word on this clone: The CDR3 end lies 3 residues beyond the end of the read and is filled in from the germline J gene. The chain is built from TRBV18 and TRBJ1-6; 10 positions match TRBD1. Per the germline V gene, CDR1 is KGHSH and CDR2 is LQKENI. The trim removed 1 base at V and 8 bases at J, leaving 2 bases unmatched. CDR3 length: 15 amino acids. The CDR3 bases that were read are TGTGCCAGCTCACCACAAGGGACAGGGGATTCACCC. Its translation is CASSPQGTGDSP. The entire CDR3 is CASSPQGTGDSPLHF.

On this clone: Read sequence stops 3 residues before the CDR3 end, and the germline J gene provides the missing end. This chain links TRBV6-1 with TRBJ1-2; 7 nucleotides match TRBD1. The V and J ends lost 3 bases and 5 bases, in that order; junction bases with no gene match: 3. CDR1 MNHNS and CDR2 SASEGT come from the germline V gene. This CDR3 spans 13 amino acids. CDR3 DNA, as far as it was read: TGTGCCAGCAGTGAGACAGGGAGGTATGGC. This gives the protein CASSETGRYG. The whole CDR3 protein reads CASSETGRYGYTF.

About this clone: The read stops 3 residues short of the end of the CDR3; the missing end is completed from the germline J gene. The rearrangement links TRBV7-8 to TRBJ2-5, with 8 bases that match TRBD1. Germline-derived CDR1 and CDR2 are SGHVS and FQNEAQ. This CDR3 contains 15 residues. The J segment lost 5 bases and the V segment lost 0 bases, leaving 5 bases of the junction unmatched. Partial CDR3 DNA: TGTGCCAGCAGCTTAGCGACAGGGGCTGGGGAGACC. As protein: CASSLATGAGET. The CDR3 in its entirety is CASSLATGAGETQYF.

A remark on this clone: The CDR3 end falls 3 residues outside the read, so it is completed with the germline J gene. V and J are TRBV5-1 and TRBJ1-2, with D possibly being TRBD1 (6 bases). CDR3 length: 12 amino acids. Germline V lookup: CDR1 SGHRS, CDR2 YFSETQ. This CDR3 is CASSDGQLGYTF. CDR3 DNA (partial): TGCGCCAGCAGCGACGGACAGCTCGGC. Using reference TRBV5-1 and TRBJ1-2 for the parts outside the CDR3, the full variable domain is KAGVTQTPRYLIKTRGQQVTLSCSPISGHRSVSWYQQTPGQGLQFLFEYFSETQRNKGNFPGRFSGRQFSNSRSEMNVSTLELGDSALYLCASSDGQLGYTFGSGTRLTVV.

In the case of this clone: The CDR3 end falls 3 residues outside the read, so it is completed with the germline J gene. The chain employs TRBV5-1 and TRBJ1-2; 7 bases map to TRBD1. Germline trimming cut 7 bases from V and 6 bases from J; bases unmatched to any gene: 3. CDR3 length: 11 amino acids. Per the germline V gene, CDR1 is SGHRS and CDR2 is YFSETQ. CDR3 DNA, as far as it was read: TGCGCCAGCGGACAGGAGCATGGC. This sequence encodes CASGQEHG. The whole CDR3 region reads CASGQEHGYTF.

The CDR3 bases that were read are TGTGCCAGCAGAGACAGCTCTGGAAACACC. Amino acids: CASRDSSGNT. The full CDR3 is CASRDSSGNTIYF. This chain connects TRBV7-2 to TRBJ1-3, with a possible D match to TRBD1 (5 bases). The missing CDR3 end, 3 residues past where the read stops, is filled in from the germline J gene. Germline lookup yields CDR1 SGHTA and CDR2 FQGNSA. The V end lost 6 bases, the J end lost 0 bases, and 6 bases lay between the germline ends. The CDR3 length is 13 residues. Complete variable domain (other parts from reference TRBV7-2 and TRBJ1-3): GAGVSQSPSNKVTEKGKDVELRCDPISGHTALYWYRQSLGQGLEFLIYFQGNSAPDKSGLPSDRFSAERTGGSVSTLTIQRTQQEDSAVYLCASRDSSGNTIYFGEGSWLTVV.

Points on this clone: The read finishes 3 residues shy of the CDR3 end, and the germline J gene is used to complete it. The chain couples TRBV6-1 to TRBJ2-7, with 8 bases fitting TRBD2. CDR1 and CDR2 (germline): MNHNS, SASEGT. The CDR3 contains 15 residues. V shed 3 bases and J 4 bases; nucleotides not matched to a gene: 8. The chain's CDR3 is CASSEGGLVSYEQYF. The CDR3 bases that were read are TGTGCCAGCAGTGAGGGGGGACTAGTTTCTTACGAG.

In the case of this clone: The CDR3 is cut off 3 residues early in the read; its end comes from the germline J gene. The rearrangement links TRBV12-3 or TRBV12-4 to TRBJ2-5; 7 bases map to TRBD2. The CDR3 covers 16 residues. J lost 4 bases, V lost 8 bases, and 16 bases had no gene match. The CDR3 reads CASSHQWGGGGETQYF. The part of the CDR3 DNA that was read is TGTGCCAGCTCCCACCAGTGGGGGGGTGGCGGAGAGACC.

In the case of this clone: Sequencing ends 3 residues short of the CDR3 end; the germline J gene provides the rest. V usage is TRBV7-6 and J usage is TRBJ2-3, with TRBD2 matching over 7 bases. The V gene's germline CDR1 is SGHVS and CDR2 FNYEAQ. The J segment lost 8 bases and the V segment lost 1 base, leaving 9 bases of the junction unmatched. The CDR3 extends over 15 amino acids. The CDR3 DNA, read in part, is TGTGCCAGCAGCTTAGGATCGGGCTCGGGGGGTACG. This codes for CASSLGSGSGGT. The CDR3 in full is CASSLGSGSGGTQYF.

As for this clone: The sequenced fragment ends 3 residues before the CDR3 boundary, so the rest is inferred from the germline J gene. The V and J genes are TRBV5-6 and TRBJ2-1; 10 bases map to TRBD1. This CDR3 region has 15 residues. V dropped 6 bases and J dropped 7; count of bases not matched to a gene: 10. Germline V lookup: CDR1 SGHDT, CDR2 YYEEEE. CDR3 sequence: CASTRDRGLRNEQFF. The CDR3 bases that were read are TGTGCCAGCACTAGAGACAGGGGGCTTAGGAATGAG.

Turning to this clone: The CDR3 goes on 3 residues after the read ends, and that part is filled in from the germline J gene. The chain uses TRBV5-1 and TRBJ2-6; weak D call: TRBD1 (6 bases). Trimming pared 0 bases from V and 4 bases from J, leaving 8 bases between. The germline gives CDR1 SGHRS, CDR2 YFSETQ. This CDR3 region has 15 residues. CDR3 in amino acids: CASSLAGTGANVLTF. The covered CDR3 bases are TGCGCCAGCAGCTTGGCTGGGACAGGGGCCAACGTC.

A word on this clone: The missing CDR3 end, 3 residues past where the read stops, is filled in from the germline J gene. The chain recombines TRBV18 with TRBJ2-3; a possible D gene is TRBD2 (5 bases). The CDR3 has 15 amino acids. The germline V gene encodes CDR1 KGHSH and CDR2 LQKENI. With 3 bases removed from V and 4 bases from J, the gap between germline ends came to 14 bases. Incomplete CDR3 DNA: TGTGCCAGCTCACCCCCTGGGCGGGCCGCAGATACG. This gives the protein CASSPPGRAADT. The full CDR3 reads CASSPPGRAADTQYF.

Remarks on this clone: The read ends 3 residues shy of where the CDR3 ends; the end is completed using the germline J gene. V is TRBV20-1 and J is TRBJ2-3; no reliable D call. The CDR3 spans 11 residues. In germline, CDR1 is DFQATT, CDR2 SNEGSKA (reference sequence). The CDR3 sequence is CSPYSPDTQYF. Partial CDR3 DNA: TGCAGCCCTTATTCCCCAGATACG.

Details on this clone: Read coverage stops 3 residues before the CDR3 terminus; the germline J gene supplies the remainder. The rearrangement links TRBV12-3 or TRBV12-4 to TRBJ2-2, with 7 bases identical to TRBD1. V gave up 5 bases and J gave up 6 bases; unmatched junction bases: 6. The CDR3 covers 14 residues. The part of the CDR3 DNA that was read is TGTGCCAGCAGTCCTCAGGGGGTCGCCGGGGAG. Translated, it gives CASSPQGVAGE. The whole CDR3 is CASSPQGVAGELFF.

The sequenced part of the CDR3 DNA is TGTGCCAGCAGCGACAGGGTGCACACTGAA. It yields the protein CASSDRVHTE. The whole CDR3 is CASSDRVHTEAFF. The chain links TRBV11-3 to TRBJ1-1; 7 bases are a match to TRBD1. The read halts 3 residues ahead of the CDR3 end, with the missing end drawn from the germline J gene. The V gene end was trimmed by 5 bases and the J gene end by 3 bases; junction bases not matched to a gene: 3. In germline, CDR1 is SGHNT, CDR2 YENEEA. The CDR3 loop spans 13 amino acids.

As regards this clone: The observed sequence ends 3 residues before the CDR3 terminus, with the missing tail filled in from the germline J gene. This rearrangement joins TRBV7-7 to TRBJ2-1; weak D call: TRBD2 (5 bases). Trimming shortened V by 0 bases and J by 5 bases, and 5 bases separated the two germline ends. The germline CDR1 and CDR2 sequences are SSHAT and FNYEAQ (reference sequence). The CDR3 covers 13 residues. The sequenced part of the CDR3 DNA is TGTGCCAGCAGCTTAGCAGCGGACAATGAG. This translates into CASSLAADNE. The whole CDR3 sequence is CASSLAADNEQFF. Looking up the rest from reference TRBV7-7 and TRBJ2-1 gives the full variable domain: GAGVSQSPRYKVTKRGQDVTLRCDPISSHATLYWYQQALGQGPEFLTYFNYEAQPDKSGLPSDRFSAERPEGSISTLTIQRTEQRDSAMYRCASSLAADNEQFFGPGTRLTVL.

Details on this clone: The sequence runs out 3 residues before the end of the CDR3; the remainder is reconstructed from the germline J gene. The chain links TRBV19 to TRBJ1-5; 7 bases map to TRBD1. The CDR3 is 16 residues long. Germline lookup yields CDR1 LNHDA and CDR2 SQIVND (reference sequence). After removal of 1 base from V and 4 bases from J, the junction contained 7 bases not matched to a gene. CDR3 in amino acids: CASSIVEGAGNQPQHF. The sequenced CDR3 bases are TGTGCCAGTAGTATAGTTGAGGGGGCGGGGAATCAGCCC.

The sequenced part of the CDR3 DNA is TGTGCCACCACGGACAGAATGAACACTGAA. Translation gives CATTDRMNTE. The CDR3 in full is CATTDRMNTEAFF. The genes are TRBV19 and TRBJ1-1; possible D gene TRBD1, 6 bases. The missing CDR3 end, 3 residues past where the read stops, is filled in from the germline J gene. Germline values: CDR1 LNHDA, CDR2 SQIVND (reference sequence). V was cut by 10 bases and J by 0 bases, with 12 bases left in between. The CDR3 length is 13 residues. Full variable domain (outside the CDR3, taken from reference TRBV19 and TRBJ1-1): DGGITQSPKYLFRKEGQNVTLSCEQNLNHDAMYWYRQDPGQGLRLIYYSQIVNDFQKGDIAEGYSVSREKKESFPLTVTSAQKNPTAFYLCATTDRMNTEAFFGQGTRLTVV.

About this clone itself: The CDR3 end is not reached by the read, which stops 3 residues before it; the germline J gene fills it in. The V call is TRBV18, the J call TRBJ1-5; 9 nucleotides agree with TRBD1. Germline V gives CDR1 KGHSH, CDR2 LQKENI. J gave up 5 bases and V 6 bases, and 5 bases lay outside the gene matches. The CDR3 is made up of 14 amino acids. The CDR3 sequence is CASSPGQGDQPQHF. Partial CDR3 DNA: TGTGCCAGCTCGCCGGGACAGGGCGATCAGCCC.

Note on this clone: The observed sequence ends 3 residues before the CDR3 terminus, with the missing tail filled in from the germline J gene. This chain joins TRBV19 and TRBJ1-5; 9 bases match TRBD1. This CDR3 spans 15 amino acids. The V gene end was trimmed by 3 bases and the J gene end by 5 bases; junction bases not matched to a gene: 5. Germline CDR1 LNHDA, CDR2 SQIVND (reference sequence). The part of the CDR3 DNA that was read is TGTGCCAGTAGTATGGGACAGGGTAAGTATCAGCCC. It is translated as CASSMGQGKYQP. The full CDR3 protein reads CASSMGQGKYQPQHF.

Turning to this clone: The missing CDR3 end, 3 residues past where the read stops, is filled in from the germline J gene. The gene calls are TRBV7-8 and TRBJ2-3; 11 nucleotides align to TRBD1. The length of the CDR3 is 17 residues. Germline V gene data show CDR1 as SGHVS and CDR2 as FQNEAQ. This CDR3 reads CASSLGMGQGGRQTQYF. The DNA read from the CDR3 is TGTGCCAGCAGCTTAGGGATGGGACAGGGGGGCAGGCAGACG.